The 11 T cell receptor beta chains below come from one sample, sequenced in a study of control samples from healthy donors and cancer patients. This table comes from immunoSEQ multiplex PCR, and its TCRdb copy is limited to in-frame clones, with some not included. The table records 190,000 or so clones, approximately 95% of them present only once. Sequencing input: blood. The receptors stem from a young man in good health.

This clone was counted once. The chain carries TRBV12-3 or TRBV12-4 and TRBJ1-2; tentatively, D is TRBD1 (5 bases). The CDR3 spans 13 residues. V was trimmed by 5 bases and J by 8 bases, leaving 15 bases between them. CDR3 bases: TGTGCCAGCAGTGTGGAGGGCTCAGGGGGCTACACCTTC. Translated: CASSVEGSGGYTF.

This chain links TRBV15 with TRBJ1-6, with a weak D call TRBD1 (5 bases). The CDR3 is 14 residues long. The V gene lost 1 base and the J gene lost 10 bases, with 11 bases spanning the gap. The germline V gene encodes CDR1 LNHNV and CDR2 YYDKDF (reference sequence). CDR3 loop: CATSRVGAGSPLHF. Written as DNA, the CDR3 is TGTGCCACCAGCAGAGTAGGGGCGGGATCACCCCTCCACTTT.

As regards this clone: A read error may account for a junction end that differs from germline. The chain joins TRBV24-1 to TRBJ2-3; 9 bases line up with TRBD1. The CDR3 loop spans 16 amino acids. Per the germline V gene, CDR1 is KGHDR and CDR2 is SFDVKD. The CDR3 bases are TGTGCCGCCAGTGATCCCGGGACAGGGCCCACAGATACGCAGTATTTT. Its protein is CAASDPGTGPTDTQYF.

The chain couples TRBV14 to TRBJ2-7; D is unclear. Germline CDR1 and CDR2: SGHDN and FVKESK. The CDR3 is 15 residues long. The ends were cut back, 0 bases at V and 3 bases at J, with 12 bases in the middle. Here the CDR3 reads CASSQDGSRNYEQYF. The CDR3 DNA follows: TGTGCCAGCAGCCAAGACGGGTCCCGTAACTACGAGCAGTACTTC.

The V and J genes are TRBV6-5 and TRBJ1-2, with TRBD1 as a possible D gene (5 bases). The CDR3 has 15 residues. V lost 5 bases and J lost 3, with 16 bases in between. CDR1 and CDR2 from the germline V gene are MNHEY and SVGAGI. In DNA form, the CDR3 reads TGTGCCAGCAGTCCGGATGTGGGGGACCACTATGGCTACACCTTC. As protein: CASSPDVGDHYGYTF.

The chain uses TRBV5-1 and TRBJ1-2, with 12 bases that match TRBD1. The germline gives CDR1 SGHRS, CDR2 YFSETQ. After removal of 4 bases from V and 8 bases from J, the junction contained 9 bases not matched to a gene. This CDR3 is built from 15 residues. The CDR3 region has the DNA TGCGCCAGCAGCAGCCCGGGACAGGGGGCACAGGGCTACACCTTC. It encodes CASSSPGQGAQGYTF.

The CDR3 loop is CASSTTAGPYEQYF. The CDR3 nucleotides read TGTGCCAGCAGCACAACAGCGGGGCCGTACGAGCAGTACTTC. This chain uses TRBV7-3 with TRBJ2-7; 7 nucleotides align to TRBD2. CDR1 is SGHTA and CDR2 is FQGTGA in the germline V gene. The V gene end was trimmed by 5 bases and the J gene end by 4 bases; junction bases not matched to a gene: 8. The CDR3 is made up of 14 amino acids. The variable domain in full, completed from reference TRBV7-3 and TRBJ2-7, reads GAGVSQTPSNKVTEKGKYVELRCDPISGHTALYWYRQSLGQGPEFLIYFQGTGAADDSGLPNDRFFAVRPEGSVSTLKIQRTERGDSAVYLCASSTTAGPYEQYFGPGTRLTVT.

About this clone itself: Mismatch with germline at one junction end may stem from a read error. CDR3 bases: TGTGCCAGTAGGGCGGGACACACCGAAGCTTTCTTT. This encodes CASRAGHTEAFF. The genes are TRBV6-5 and TRBJ1-1; a possible D gene is TRBD1 (6 bases). The CDR3 sequence is 12 residues long. Germline assignment: CDR1 MNHEY and CDR2 SVGAGI.

The rearrangement joins TRBV2 to TRBJ2-1; D unresolved. From germline, CDR1 is SNHLY and CDR2 FYNNEI. V lost 4 bases, J lost 9 bases, and 13 bases lay in between. The CDR3 spans 13 residues. The CDR3 nucleotides are TGTGCCAGCAGTGGGGAACACCTCAGTGAGCAGTTCTTC. Its translation is CASSGEHLSEQFF.

This clone was observed a single time. The chain carries TRBV6-5 and TRBJ1-4, with TRBD1 identical over 7 bases. Germline CDR1 MNHEY, CDR2 SVGAGI. The CDR3 length is 14 residues. V was pared by 9 bases and J by 3 bases, with 7 bases of the junction left unmatched. The DNA of the CDR3 is TGTGCCAGGGCCACAGGGGTAGCTAATGAAAAACTGTTTTTT. This translates into CARATGVANEKLFF.

The sample holds one count of this clone. The genes are TRBV6-1 and TRBJ1-2; a weak D match, TRBD1 (5 bases). Per germline, CDR1 MNHNS and CDR2 SASEGT. This CDR3 comprises 13 residues. V lost 3 bases, J lost 5 bases, and 10 bases lay in between. CDR3 region: CASSDGGYYGYTF. The CDR3 nucleotides are TGTGCCAGCAGTGATGGGGGGTATTATGGCTACACCTTC.